One sample yielded the 31 T cell receptor beta chains listed below, sequenced in a study of blood T cell repertoires in COVID-19. Data came from immunoSEQ multiplex PCR; TCRdb stores just in-frame clones and leaves some out. The table has more than 150,000 clones, 84% seen once. Source material: peripheral blood. The receptors come from a human donor in a cohort sampled during active COVID-19.

This chain joins TRBV11-2 and TRBJ1-1; possibly TRBD1 for D (5 bases). This CDR3 is built from 15 residues. V shed 0 bases and J shed 2 bases, with 10 bases lying between them. Germline V gives CDR1 SGHAT, CDR2 FQNNGV. In DNA form, the CDR3 reads TGTGCCAGCAGCTTAGATAGCAGGGATAACACTGAAGCTTTCTTT. The encoded protein is CASSLDSRDNTEAFF. The full variable domain, rest sourced from reference TRBV11-2 and TRBJ1-1, is EAGVAQSPRYKIIEKRQSVAFWCNPISGHATLYWYQQILGQGPKLLIQFQNNGVVDDSQLPKDRFSAERLKGVDSTLKIQPAKLEDSAVYLCASSLDSRDNTEAFFGQGTRLTVV.

The chain carries TRBV5-4 and TRBJ2-5; 9 bases map to TRBD1. The V and J ends lost 4 bases and 1 base, in that order; junction bases with no gene match: 8. Germline CDR1 reads SGHNT; CDR2 reads YYREEE (reference sequence). The CDR3 spans 16 residues. The CDR3 is CASSVGRDRVQETQYF. DNA for the CDR3: TGTGCCAGCAGCGTGGGCCGGGACAGGGTCCAAGAGACCCAGTACTTC.

The genes are TRBV15 and TRBJ2-7, with 7 bases aligning to TRBD2. CDR3 length equals 17 residues. The junction had 8 bases not matched to a gene; V was cut back by 0 bases and J by 0 bases. Germline V gene sequence: CDR1 LNHNV, CDR2 YYDKDF (reference sequence). DNA of the CDR3: TGTGCCACCAGCAGAGAGGAGGAGGGCGGGAGCTCCTACGAGCAGTACTTC. Its translation is CATSREEEGGSSYEQYF.

V is TRBV3-1 (or the pseudogene TRBV3-2) and J is TRBJ1-5, with TRBD1 identical over 9 bases. Germline V gives CDR1 LGHDT, CDR2 YNNKEL (reference sequence). The CDR3 is made up of 17 amino acids. J gave up 0 bases and V 7 bases, and 10 bases lay outside the gene matches. CDR3: CASTRDRVKVSNQPQHF. The CDR3 region has the DNA TGTGCCAGCACCCGGGACAGGGTGAAGGTTAGCAATCAGCCCCAGCATTTT.

This clone was found once. The sample contains more than one DNA sequence encoding this CDR3. This sequence joins TRBV5-4 and TRBJ2-7; D might be TRBD1 (5 bases). The CDR3 is 15 residues long. Trimming removed 0 bases at V and 3 bases at J, with 13 bases between. In germline, CDR1 is SGHNT, CDR2 YYREEE (reference sequence). The CDR3 bases are TGTGCCAGCAGCTTGGGGCAGGGCTCGAGCTACGAGCAGTACTTC. As protein: CASSLGQGSSYEQYF.

The chain recombines TRBV5-1 with TRBJ2-2, with D tentatively TRBD2 (6 bases). From germline, CDR1 is SGHRS and CDR2 YFSETQ. The V gene lost 2 bases and the J gene lost 1 base, with 9 bases spanning the gap. The CDR3 is 15 residues long. Written as DNA, the CDR3 is TGCGCCAGCAGCTTTGGAGGGTTGAACACCGGGGAGCTGTTTTTT. Translating gives CASSFGGLNTGELFF.

The chain employs TRBV27 and TRBJ1-3; no clear D. The V gene lost 6 bases and the J gene lost 6 bases, with 15 bases spanning the gap. The germline V gene has CDR1 MNHEY and CDR2 SMNVEV (reference sequence). The CDR3 covers 14 residues. CDR3 loop: CASRSIGGINTIYF. Here the CDR3 DNA reads TGTGCCAGCAGGTCTATAGGAGGTATAAACACCATATATTTT.

V and J are TRBV19 and TRBJ2-7, with D tentatively TRBD1 (6 bases). The CDR3 consists of 14 residues. V was clipped by 8 bases and J by 0 bases, with 14 bases between them. The germline V gene encodes CDR1 LNHDA and CDR2 SQIVND (reference sequence). CDR3 region: CASGDTDHSYEQYF. The CDR3 DNA follows: TGTGCCAGTGGGGACACCGACCACTCCTACGAGCAGTACTTC.

V and J are TRBV12-2 and TRBJ1-4; TRBD1, the D gene given by the table, was not confirmed from the DNA. TRBV12-2 is deemed a pseudogene. The length of the CDR3 is 15 residues. In DNA, the CDR3 is TGTGCAAGTCGCTATTACAGGGCAACTAATGAAAAACTGTTTTTT. Translation gives CASRYYRATNEKLFF.

The chain has TRBV19 and TRBJ1-2, with 10 bases fitting TRBD1. Germline V gene sequence: CDR1 LNHDA, CDR2 SQIVND (reference sequence). The CDR3 is made up of 16 amino acids. Trimming removed 5 bases from V and 7 bases from J; junction bases left unmatched: 13. The CDR3: CASSVPSRQGAGGYTF. The CDR3 DNA reads TGTGCCAGTAGTGTCCCGAGTCGACAGGGGGCTGGTGGCTACACCTTC.

The J gene is TRBJ2-5, the V gene TRBV9; 7 bases map to TRBD1. Germline V gene lookup returns CDR1 SGDLS and CDR2 YYNGEE. CDR3 length: 16 amino acids. V was pared by 3 bases and J by 1 base, with 9 bases of the junction left unmatched. Here the CDR3 DNA reads TGTGCCAGCAGCGCAGACCCTGGGACAGCCCAAGAGACCCAGTACTTC. Translation gives CASSADPGTAQETQYF. Together with reference TRBV9 and TRBJ2-5, the CDR3 gives the full variable domain: DSGVTQTPKHLITATGQRVTLRCSPRSGDLSVYWYQQSLDQGLQFLIQYYNGEERAKGNILERFSAQQFPDLHSELNLSSLELGDSALYFCASSADPGTAQETQYFGPGTRLLVL.

The chain carries TRBV7-3 and TRBJ2-1; D perhaps matches TRBD1 (5 bases). Looked up from germline, CDR1 is SGHTA and CDR2 is FQGTGA. This CDR3 is 15 amino acids long. V was cut by 5 bases and J by 4 bases, with 15 bases left in between. CDR3 sequence reads: CASSPRTSKYNEQFF. CDR3 DNA: TGTGCCAGCAGCCCCCGGACATCTAAGTACAATGAGCAGTTCTTC.

The J gene is TRBJ1-1, the V gene TRBV27, with 9 positions matching TRBD1. This CDR3 has 16 residues. V trimming: 0 bases; J trimming: 7 bases; junction bases outside the gene matches: 9. Germline V gene lookup returns CDR1 MNHEY and CDR2 SMNVEV (reference sequence). The CDR3 loop reads CASSLSGGQGRIEAFF. DNA of the CDR3: TGTGCCAGCAGTTTATCGGGGGGACAGGGAAGAATTGAAGCTTTCTTT.

The chain recombines TRBV18 with TRBJ2-3; 8 bases are shared with TRBD2. After removal of 3 bases from V and 2 bases from J, the junction contained 7 bases not matched to a gene. The CDR3 length is 16 residues. Germline loops: CDR1 KGHSH, CDR2 LQKENI. The CDR3 region is CASSPLGGGPTDTQYF. The CDR3 DNA follows: TGTGCCAGCTCACCCCTGGGCGGGGGGCCCACAGATACGCAGTATTTT. Supplemented by reference TRBV18 and TRBJ2-3, the full variable domain reads NAGVMQNPRHLVRRRGQEARLRCSPMKGHSHVYWYRQLPEEGLKFMVYLQKENIIDESGMPKERFSAEFPKEGPSILRIQQVVRGDSAAYFCASSPLGGGPTDTQYFGPGTRLTVL.

CDR3 loop: CASSLEVNRFISGANVLTF. The CDR3 region has the DNA TGTGCCAGCAGCTTAGAGGTTAACAGGTTCATCTCTGGGGCCAACGTCCTGACTTTC. The chain uses TRBV7-2 and TRBJ2-6, with a weak D call TRBD1 (5 bases). The length of the CDR3 is 19 residues. Trimming removed 1 base from V and 0 bases from J, with 16 bases in between. The germline gives CDR1 SGHTA, CDR2 FQGNSA.

This clone was found once. V and J are TRBV11-2 and TRBJ2-7; 14 bases match TRBD2. Germline CDR1 is SGHAT and CDR2 is FQNNGV. CDR3 length: 15 residues. V shed 5 bases, J shed 5 bases, and the junction held 5 bases outside the gene matches. For the CDR3, the DNA is TGTGCCAGCAGCATCCGGACTAGCGGGGGGAACGAGCAGTACTTC. Translating gives CASSIRTSGGNEQYF.

V and J are TRBV3-1 (or the pseudogene TRBV3-2) and TRBJ1-5, with no clear D. This CDR3 comprises 15 residues. Germline V CDR1 and CDR2: LGHDT, YNNKEL (reference sequence). Between the trimmed V and J ends, which lost 1 base and 0 bases, there was a span of 7 bases. Here the CDR3 DNA reads TGTGCCAGCAGCCAAGGGGCAGCTAGCAATCAGCCCCAGCATTTT. Amino acids: CASSQGAASNQPQHF.

The rearrangement links TRBV12-1 to TRBJ2-3; the table calls TRBD2, which could not be checked here. TRBV12-1 is designated a pseudogene. This CDR3 has 23 residues. CDR3 protein: CASSFALCIAGERINASTDTQYF. The CDR3, as DNA: TGTGCCAGCAGCTTTGCCCTCTGTATAGCGGGGGAAAGAATTAACGCTAGCACAGATACGCAGTATTTT.

This clone was observed a handful of times. The chain is built from TRBV7-9 and TRBJ1-1; no reliable D call. The CDR3 length is 13 residues. Germline values: CDR1 SEHNR, CDR2 FQNEAQ (reference sequence). The V gene lost 6 bases and the J gene lost 4 bases, with 12 bases spanning the gap. CDR3 coding DNA: TGTGCCAGCAGGCCGGGCGGGTTCACTGAAGCTTTCTTT. It translates to CASRPGGFTEAFF.

The CDR3 here is CASSLRTGNSYEQYF. CDR3 bases: TGTGCCAGCAGCCTACGGACAGGGAACTCCTACGAGCAGTACTTC. The chain uses TRBV11-2 and TRBJ2-7, with 8 bases fitting TRBD1. Germline CDR1 is SGHAT and CDR2 is FQNNGV. The CDR3 contains 15 residues. V lost 5 bases, J lost 0 bases, and 6 bases stayed unmatched.

The chain couples TRBV5-1 to TRBJ1-2; 10 bases agree with TRBD1. V shed 5 bases and J 5 bases; nucleotides not matched to a gene: 9. The V gene's germline CDR1 is SGHRS and CDR2 YFSETQ. CDR3 length: 15 residues. CDR3 sequence: CASRLEWTGGYGYTF. CDR3 bases: TGCGCCAGCAGGCTGGAATGGACAGGGGGATATGGCTACACCTTC.

DNA for the CDR3: TGTGCCAGCAGTAGAGGGATTGGCTATGGCTACACCTTC. Translating it yields CASSRGIGYGYTF. The rearrangement links TRBV2 to TRBJ1-2; D gene ambiguous. Germline CDR1 reads SNHLY; CDR2 reads FYNNEI. Trimming left V 5 bases short and J 4 bases short, with 11 bases between. The CDR3 is 13 amino acids.

This clone was seen more than once but under ten times. The chain has TRBV11-1 and TRBJ2-5; 7 bases are shared with TRBD2. V trimming: 5 bases; J trimming: 5 bases; junction bases outside the gene matches: 8. The CDR3 runs to 14 residues. Germline V CDR1 and CDR2: SGHAT, FQDESV (reference sequence). The CDR3 DNA reads as TGTGCCAGCAGCCTATCGACTAGCTGGGAGACCCAGTACTTC. As protein: CASSLSTSWETQYF.

This clone was detected only a few times. CDR3 loop: CASSLTSTGLTYTF. Written as DNA, the CDR3 is TGTGCCAGCAGTTTGACCTCGACAGGGCTAACCTACACCTTC. The V and J genes are TRBV27 and TRBJ1-2; TRBD1 matches at 7 bases. CDR3 length: 14 residues. Per the germline V gene, CDR1 is MNHEY and CDR2 is SMNVEV (reference sequence). V was pared by 3 bases and J by 10 bases, with 11 bases of the junction left unmatched.

This sequence joins TRBV7-3 and TRBJ2-1; D perhaps matches TRBD2 (6 bases). This CDR3 spans 14 amino acids. V lost 2 bases, J lost 6 bases, and 11 bases lay in between. CDR1 and CDR2 from the germline V gene are SGHTA and FQGTGA. The CDR3 nucleotides are TGTGCCAGCAGCTTAGGAGGGTTGGGCAATGAGCAGTTCTTC. Translated: CASSLGGLGNEQFF.

This sequence joins TRBV2 and TRBJ2-5; 8 nucleotides line up with TRBD2. Unmatched junction bases numbered 7, after V lost 6 bases and J lost 4 bases. The CDR3 consists of 14 residues. CDR1 and CDR2 (germline): SNHLY, FYNNEI. The CDR3 loop reads CASSRAGGRETQYF. The CDR3 coding sequence is TGTGCCAGCAGCCGGGCGGGGGGACGAGAGACCCAGTACTTC.

J is TRBJ1-2 and V is TRBV9; 9 nucleotides match TRBD1. Germline trimming cut 4 bases from V and 7 bases from J; bases unmatched to any gene: 5. Looked up from germline, CDR1 is SGDLS and CDR2 is YYNGEE. The CDR3 covers 13 residues. This CDR3 is CASSPGTGSGYTF. In nucleotides, the CDR3 is TGTGCCAGCAGCCCAGGGACAGGGTCTGGCTACACCTTC.

The chain links TRBV6-5 to TRBJ1-5; D is unclear. This CDR3 is 13 amino acids long. Trimming removed 5 bases from V and 9 bases from J, with 14 bases in between. Germline loops: CDR1 MNHEY, CDR2 SVGAGI. Here the CDR3 reads CASSTRMAGPQHF. The DNA of the CDR3 is TGTGCCAGCAGTACAAGGATGGCGGGGCCCCAGCATTTT.

In this sample, this clone turned up a few times. This rearrangement joins TRBV19 to TRBJ1-1; D may be TRBD1 (5 bases). The CDR3 covers 13 residues. V was shortened by 7 bases and J by 2 bases, with 11 bases between the two germline ends. Germline-derived CDR1 and CDR2 are LNHDA and SQIVND (reference sequence). The CDR3 DNA is TGTGCCAGTAAATTGGACACTAACACTGAAGCTTTCTTT. This encodes CASKLDTNTEAFF.

The rearrangement uses TRBV7-9 and TRBJ1-6; D gene uncertain. V lost 5 bases and J 9 bases, leaving 11 bases between the germline ends. Germline V lookup: CDR1 SEHNR, CDR2 FQNEAQ (reference sequence). CDR3 length: 13 amino acids. CDR3 region: CASSPETGSPLHF. In DNA form, the CDR3 reads TGTGCCAGCAGCCCAGAGACGGGTTCACCCCTCCACTTT.

The rearrangement joins TRBV7-8 to TRBJ1-1; D is undetermined. Trimming cost V 5 bases and J 3 bases, with 13 bases left between them. Germline values: CDR1 SGHVS, CDR2 FQNEAQ. This CDR3 is 14 amino acids long. CDR3 DNA: TGTGCCAGCAGCCGCACTGCGTCCGACACTGAAGCTTTCTTT. Translating it yields CASSRTASDTEAFF.